The sample holds a few counts of the clone carrying this TCR beta chain. The antigen is undetermined. TCR beta CDR3 regions were amplified from RNA transcripts. The TCR CDR3 first-round RT-PCR relied on the HTBI primer set. TCRdb called the multiplex PCR reads again in MiXCR, with one record for every CDR3 protein. The table shows roughly 720,000 distinct CDR3 sequences, with 15% to 20% occurring only once. These data are taken from a study of T cells in Graves' hyperthyroidism and ophthalmopathy. The CDR3 is 17 amino acids. From germline, CDR1 is LGHDT and CDR2 YNNKEL (reference sequence). The V gene end was trimmed by 1 base and the J gene end by 5 bases; junction bases not matched to a gene: 8. Study results and caveats: From stable hyperthyroidism, ophthalmopathy was set apart by a 13 V-J model. A median around 6.8 months before onset, the model predicted ophthalmopathy.

This chain links TRBV3-1 with TRBJ2-1; 10 nucleotides align to TRBD2. Sample: blood. This receptor was obtained from a man aged 50 or older with Graves' hyperthyroidism. The CDR3 loop reads CASSQVRPSGSHNEQFF. The CDR3 nucleotides are TGTGCCAGCAGCCAAGTTCGACCTAGCGGGAGCCACAATGAGCAGTTCTTC.